This entry lists 25 T cell receptor beta chains sequenced from one sample in a study of shared clonotypes between healthy human individuals (dated by TCRdb to between 2020 and 2021). CD8 naive samples were CD45RO-negative cells positively selected for CCR7, giving a CD45RA+CCR7+ population that excluded TemRA cells. Library construction relied on the immunoSEQ multiplex PCR assay. TCRdb holds this immuneACCESS table with in-frame rearrangements only. Some clones are missing; in checked studies, unresolved V genes explain under half, and the rest has no known cause. In this sample the table shows millions of clones, just under 95% of which occur a single time. Clones ranked in the top ten supply 1.1% of the sample. The sample comprised naive CD8+ T cells sorted from blood. The cell subset or site tag for this specimen amounts to: CD45RA+CCR7+. All receptors derive from a man between 18 and 35 years old in good health.

This sequence joins TRBV30 and TRBJ1-2; 7 positions match TRBD1. This CDR3 spans 14 amino acids. Trimming removed 4 bases from V and 4 bases from J; junction bases left unmatched: 9. Germline V gene lookup returns CDR1 GTSNPN and CDR2 SVGIG (reference sequence). CDR3 region: CAWIATGIGYGYTF. CDR3 DNA: TGTGCCTGGATCGCGACAGGGATCGGCTATGGCTACACCTTC.

This clone came up once. The chain has TRBV5-5 and TRBJ2-1; D gene unclear. The CDR3 spans 14 residues. Trimming removed 2 bases at V and 2 bases at J, with 8 bases between. Germline CDR1 is SGHKS and CDR2 is YYEKEE (reference sequence). This chain's CDR3 is CASSFRLAYNEQFF. The CDR3 bases are TGTGCCAGCAGCTTTCGGCTAGCCTACAATGAGCAGTTCTTC.

The rearrangement uses TRBV19 and TRBJ1-1, with D perhaps TRBD1 (5 bases). There are 14 residues in the CDR3. Germline V gene sequence: CDR1 LNHDA, CDR2 SQIVND (reference sequence). Trimming shortened V by 9 bases and J by 5 bases, and 19 bases separated the two germline ends. Written as DNA, the CDR3 is TGTGCCAGCAGTGGCGGGGGGGTGAGGACTGAAGCTTTCTTT. Protein: CASSGGGVRTEAFF.

The V call is TRBV5-1, the J call TRBJ2-3, with 8 positions matching TRBD2. The length of the CDR3 is 19 residues. Germline lookup yields CDR1 SGHRS and CDR2 YFSETQ. After removal of 3 bases from V and 0 bases from J, the junction contained 15 bases not matched to a gene. In nucleotides, the CDR3 is TGCGCCAGCAGCTCGGCTAAAGCGGGGGCCATATTTAGCACAGATACGCAGTATTTT. This translates into CASSSAKAGAIFSTDTQYF.

This sequence joins TRBV4-1 and TRBJ1-3; TRBD1 is a possible D gene (6 bases). Germline V CDR1 and CDR2: MGHRA, YSYEKL. Trimming shortened V by 3 bases and J by 0 bases, and 6 bases separated the two germline ends. This CDR3 has 14 amino acids. The CDR3 sequence: CASSQDSSGNTIYF. DNA for the CDR3: TGCGCCAGCAGCCAGGACAGCTCTGGAAACACCATATATTTT.

This chain joins TRBV11-2 and TRBJ2-3; D is unresolved. Trimming pared 5 bases from V and 4 bases from J, leaving 13 bases between. The CDR3 totals 14 residues. Germline lookup yields CDR1 SGHAT and CDR2 FQNNGV. CDR3 residues: CASSRIPVADTQYF. CDR3 nucleotide sequence: TGTGCCAGCAGCCGAATCCCGGTTGCAGATACGCAGTATTTT. The variable domain in full, with the rest retrieved from reference TRBV11-2 and TRBJ2-3, is EAGVAQSPRYKIIEKRQSVAFWCNPISGHATLYWYQQILGQGPKLLIQFQNNGVVDDSQLPKDRFSAERLKGVDSTLKIQPAKLEDSAVYLCASSRIPVADTQYFGPGTRLTVL.

In this sample, this clone turned up a few times. The V call is TRBV5-4, the J call TRBJ2-5; D gene unclear. The CDR3 spans 14 residues. V was cut by 0 bases and J by 1 base, with 7 bases left in between. CDR1 and CDR2 from the germline V gene are SGHNT and YYREEE (reference sequence). The CDR3 sequence: CASSLGWGQETQYF. For the CDR3, the DNA is TGTGCCAGCAGCTTGGGGTGGGGCCAAGAGACCCAGTACTTC.

This chain joins TRBV7-9 and TRBJ2-2; D not certain. V lost 2 bases and J 7 bases, leaving 8 bases between the germline ends. There are 13 residues in the CDR3. CDR1 SEHNR and CDR2 FQNEAQ come from the germline V gene (reference sequence). This CDR3 reads CASSLSTDGELFF. The CDR3 coding sequence is TGTGCCAGCAGCTTAAGTACGGACGGGGAGCTGTTTTTT.

The rearrangement joins TRBV19 to TRBJ2-7, with 9 bases matching TRBD2. In germline, CDR1 is LNHDA, CDR2 SQIVND (reference sequence). The ends lost 4 bases at V and 3 bases at J; junction bases unmatched: 10. The CDR3 has 16 amino acids. CDR3 DNA: TGTGCCAGTAGTACCGGCGGGGGGGCGCCTAACTACGAGCAGTACTTC. Translated, it gives CASSTGGGAPNYEQYF.

This rearrangement joins TRBV7-9 to TRBJ1-6; D uncertain. CDR3 size: 15 residues. Germline V gene sequence: CDR1 SEHNR, CDR2 FQNEAQ (reference sequence). The V end was cut by 2 bases, the J end by 6 bases, with 11 bases between. The chain's CDR3 is CASSLNLGFNSPLHF. The CDR3, as DNA: TGTGCCAGCAGCTTAAATTTGGGGTTTAATTCACCCCTCCACTTT.

To note about this clone: The sample carries other DNA sequences with the same CDR3. The chain employs TRBV6-5 and TRBJ1-1, with no clear D. The V gene lost 3 bases and the J gene lost 1 base, with 6 bases spanning the gap. The germline V gene has CDR1 MNHEY and CDR2 SVGAGI. CDR3 length: 13 amino acids. The CDR3 nucleotides are TGTGCCAGCAGTTATGCAGAGAACACTGAAGCTTTCTTT. Amino acids: CASSYAENTEAFF.

The chain couples TRBV5-1 to TRBJ1-2, with TRBD1 matching over 10 bases. Germline V gene sequence: CDR1 SGHRS, CDR2 YFSETQ. This CDR3 spans 13 amino acids. V was clipped by 4 bases and J by 6 bases; unmatched bases: 3. CDR3 nucleotides: TGCGCCAGCAGCATGGACAGGGGGGATGGCTACACCTTC. Translation: CASSMDRGDGYTF.

Of note for this clone: Other DNA sequences within the sample encode an identical CDR3. The chain is built from TRBV2 and TRBJ2-1, with D uncertain. V was cut by 4 bases and J by 0 bases, with 7 bases left in between. This CDR3 region has 14 residues. Germline V gene lookup returns CDR1 SNHLY and CDR2 FYNNEI. The DNA of the CDR3 is TGTGCCAGCAGTGCTGTGAGCTCCTACAATGAGCAGTTCTTC. As protein: CASSAVSSYNEQFF.

In its sample, this clone was seen once. The V gene is TRBV4-1, the J gene TRBJ2-1, with 7 bases fitting TRBD1. CDR1 and CDR2 from the germline V gene are MGHRA and YSYEKL. V gave up 7 bases and J gave up 3 bases; unmatched junction bases: 3. The CDR3 is made up of 13 amino acids. CDR3 region: CASTGTVYNEQFF. DNA of the CDR3: TGCGCCAGCACGGGGACAGTCTACAATGAGCAGTTCTTC.

This chain joins TRBV6-5 and TRBJ1-2; 7 positions agree with TRBD1. This CDR3 has 14 amino acids. The germline V gene has CDR1 MNHEY and CDR2 SVGAGI. After removal of 4 bases from V and 4 bases from J, the junction contained 6 bases not matched to a gene. The CDR3 is CASSSDREVYGYTF. CDR3 DNA: TGTGCCAGCAGTTCTGACAGGGAGGTCTATGGCTACACCTTC.

V gene TRBV2 combines with J gene TRBJ1-5, with TRBD1 matching 7 bases. Germline loops: CDR1 SNHLY, CDR2 FYNNEI. Unmatched junction bases numbered 13, after V lost 5 bases and J lost 0 bases. The CDR3 is made up of 18 amino acids. This CDR3 is CASSTGTEIGSSNQPQHF. In nucleotides, the CDR3 is TGTGCCAGCAGTACCGGGACAGAAATTGGGAGTAGCAATCAGCCCCAGCATTTT.

This chain uses TRBV4-1 with TRBJ2-1; D assignment may be TRBD1 or TRBD2 (5 bases each). Trimming took off 1 base at V and 6 bases at J, with 7 bases between the two ends. The CDR3 length is 13 residues. The germline V gene encodes CDR1 MGHRA and CDR2 YSYEKL. The chain's CDR3 is CASSQGGINEQFF. In DNA, the CDR3 is TGCGCCAGCAGCCAAGGGGGGATCAATGAGCAGTTCTTC.

This clone was recorded once. This chain connects TRBV6-6 to TRBJ1-2; weak D call: TRBD1 (6 bases). The CDR3 is 15 amino acids. Germline CDR1 reads MNHNY; CDR2 reads SVGAGI (reference sequence). V was trimmed by 7 bases and J by 0 bases, leaving 15 bases between them. The chain's CDR3 is CASINSGEANYGYTF. DNA of the CDR3: TGTGCCAGCATCAACTCAGGGGAAGCTAACTATGGCTACACCTTC.

This chain connects TRBV4-1 to TRBJ2-2; D remains unclear. The CDR3 has 13 residues. The ends were cut back, 4 bases at V and 1 base at J, with 4 bases in the middle. Germline lookup yields CDR1 MGHRA and CDR2 YSYEKL. Written as DNA, the CDR3 is TGCGCCAGCAGCCTTGTGAACACCGGGGAGCTGTTTTTT. This codes for CASSLVNTGELFF.

This chain connects TRBV13 to TRBJ2-7; tentatively, D is TRBD2 (5 bases). The CDR3 runs 17 residues. V was cut by 4 bases and J by 2 bases, with 21 bases left in between. CDR1 and CDR2 (germline): PRHDT, FYEKMQ (reference sequence). CDR3 sequence reads: CASSSTPLRTAAYEQYF. The CDR3 DNA reads TGTGCCAGCAGCTCAACACCTCTACGGACTGCCGCCTACGAGCAGTACTTC.

This clone has a single count. The chain employs TRBV9 and TRBJ1-3, with D maybe TRBD1 (5 bases). The CDR3 has 17 residues. Germline V CDR1 and CDR2: SGDLS, YYNGEE. V dropped 0 bases and J dropped 0 bases, with 13 bases sitting between them. The CDR3 loop reads CASSVEGGGGSGNTIYF. The CDR3 DNA is TGTGCCAGCAGCGTAGAAGGCGGTGGGGGCTCTGGAAACACCATATATTTT. Based on the CDR3 plus reference TRBV9 and TRBJ1-3, the full variable domain is DSGVTQTPKHLITATGQRVTLRCSPRSGDLSVYWYQQSLDQGLQFLIQYYNGEERAKGNILERFSAQQFPDLHSELNLSSLELGDSALYFCASSVEGGGGSGNTIYFGEGSWLTVV.

The chain joins TRBV4-1 to TRBJ2-3, with TRBD1 matching 12 bases. V was clipped by 0 bases and J by 3 bases; unmatched bases: 7. CDR3 length equals 18 residues. Germline V gives CDR1 MGHRA, CDR2 YSYEKL. Here the CDR3 reads CASSQDWGDRGPTDTQYF. CDR3 in DNA: TGCGCCAGCAGCCAAGATTGGGGGGACAGGGGGCCAACAGATACGCAGTATTTT.

On this clone: Other DNA sequences of this sample code for an identical CDR3. The rearrangement joins TRBV28 to TRBJ2-7; 8 positions match TRBD1. The CDR3 is 12 residues long. J was trimmed by 6 bases and V by 3 bases; bases with no gene match: 1. Germline V CDR1 and CDR2: MDHEN, SYDVKM. The DNA for the CDR3 is TGTGCCAGCAGTTTTGACAGGGGCGAGCAGTACTTC. Protein product: CASSFDRGEQYF.

The chain carries TRBV28 and TRBJ2-3, with 8 bases matching TRBD1. J gave up 4 bases and V 3 bases, and 9 bases lay outside the gene matches. The germline V gene has CDR1 MDHEN and CDR2 SYDVKM. The CDR3 length is 16 residues. This CDR3 is CASSFGTTGVADTQYF. The CDR3 DNA reads as TGTGCCAGCAGTTTCGGGACGACAGGGGTTGCAGATACGCAGTATTTT.

This clone showed up just a few times. The rearrangement joins TRBV25-1 to TRBJ1-1, with TRBD1 matching over 7 bases. J was trimmed by 9 bases and V by 5 bases; bases with no gene match: 6. Germline V gives CDR1 MGHDK, CDR2 SYGVNS. This CDR3 region has 12 residues. The CDR3: CASSPLDRQAFF. The CDR3 nucleotides read TGTGCCAGCAGTCCCCTGGACAGGCAAGCTTTCTTT.